These T cell receptor beta chains were read from a single sample in a study of shared clonotypes between healthy human individuals. Profiled with immunoSEQ multiplex PCR; TCRdb holds only in-frame clones, not every one. Of hundreds of thousands of clones in the sample, about 80% were seen once. The specimen was memory CD4+ T cells sorted from blood. The receptors were sampled from a young woman in good health. Each CDR3 is given with its conserved first and last residue. The D gene is left open where the match is weak. Size is omitted from some rows. Given values are once, few, many or a class for expanded clones.

>TRBJ2-7|.|TRBV7-9|.
CASGQFWEQYF
TGTGCCAGCGGACAGTTCTGGGAGCAGTACTTC
>TRBJ1-1|.|TRBV29-1|.
CSVGLGDTEAFF
TGCAGCGTTGGACTAGGGGACACTGAAGCTTTCTTT
>TRBJ2-4|TRBD2|TRBV4-1|.
CASSPGLAGGKAKNIQYF
TGCGCCAGCAGCCCAGGACTAGCGGGAGGGAAGGCCAAAAACATTCAGTACTTC
>TRBJ1-5|TRBD1|TRBV7-8|.
CASSPVRGQGPMSNQPQHF
TGTGCCAGCAGCCCCGTGCGGGGACAGGGACCGATGAGCAATCAGCCCCAGCATTTT
>TRBJ2-7|.|TRBV18|.
CASSASESEQYF
TGTGCCAGCTCGGCGTCTGAATCCGAGCAGTACTTC
>TRBJ2-7|.|TRBV5-1|.
CASSPLPTGSSDEQYF
TGCGCCAGCAGCCCCCTCCCCACAGGTTCGTCCGACGAGCAGTACTTC
>TRBJ2-1|TRBD2|TRBV2|.
CASTTPGEGQQFF
TGTGCCAGCACCACCCCTGGGGAGGGTCAGCAGTTCTTC
>TRBJ2-7|.|TRBV27|.
CASRPTGSYEQYF
TGTGCCAGCAGGCCCACAGGGTCCTACGAGCAGTACTTC
>TRBJ2-7|.|TRBV5-1|.
CASSFRGLVEQYF
TGCGCCAGCAGCTTTCGGGGGCTTGTCGAGCAGTACTTC
>TRBJ2-1|TRBD1|TRBV7-6|.
CASSPGQRSVEQFF
TGTGCCAGCAGCCCGGGACAGCGTTCTGTTGAGCAGTTCTTC
>TRBJ1-1|.|TRBV29-1|.
CSVGSRTVNTEAFF
TGCAGCGTTGGGTCGAGGACGGTGAACACTGAAGCTTTCTTT
>TRBJ1-1|TRBD1|TRBV5-1|.
CASSSGQLATEAFF
TGCGCCAGCAGCTCGGGACAGTTGGCCACTGAAGCTTTCTTT
>TRBJ1-1|.|TRBV7-9|.
CASSLKGSGGTEAFF
TGTGCCAGCAGCTTAAAAGGATCTGGGGGGACTGAAGCTTTCTTT
>TRBJ2-7|TRBD1|TRBV2|few
CASRAGTGTNEQYF
TGTGCCAGCAGGGCCGGGACAGGGACAAACGAGCAGTACTTC
>TRBJ1-5|.|TRBV28|.
CASSSGYGGGDQPQHF
TGTGCCAGCAGTTCCGGGTATGGGGGAGGAGATCAGCCCCAGCATTTT
>TRBJ1-1|TRBD1|TRBV12-5|.
CASGTPGTGTTEAFF
TGTGCTAGTGGCACCCCCGGGACAGGGACCACTGAAGCTTTCTTT
>TRBJ1-4|TRBD1|TRBV7-6|few
CASSFGQGHNEKLFF
TGTGCCAGCAGCTTTGGACAGGGACATAATGAAAAACTGTTTTTT
>TRBJ1-1|.|TRBV2|few
CASSEGSPGDTEAFF
TGTGCCAGCAGTGAGGGCAGTCCCGGGGACACTGAAGCTTTCTTT
>TRBJ2-5|TRBD1|TRBV7-2|.
CASSNDRGDETQYF
TGTGCCAGCAGCAACGACAGGGGGGATGAGACCCAGTACTTC
>TRBJ2-3|TRBD2|TRBV7-9|.
CASSLVAGGLVDTQYF
TGTGCCAGCAGCTTAGTAGCGGGAGGGCTGGTAGATACGCAGTATTTT
>TRBJ1-5|TRBD1|TRBV6-1|.
CASTMTGIGIQPQHF
TGTGCCAGCACTATGACAGGGATAGGGATTCAGCCCCAGCATTTT
>TRBJ2-7|.|TRBV19|.
CASSIWRGYEQYF
TGTGCCAGTAGTATCTGGCGGGGCTACGAGCAGTACTTC
>TRBJ2-4|.|TRBV6-6|.
CASTNDLAKNIQYF
TGTGCCAGCACCAATGACCTAGCCAAAAACATTCAGTACTTC
>TRBJ1-2|TRBD1|TRBV6-6|.
CASTSTDRAYGYTF
TGTGCCAGCACTTCTACCGACAGGGCCTATGGCTACACCTTC
>TRBJ1-4|.|TRBV28|.
CASSSPGPGGEKLFF
TGTGCCAGCAGTTCGCCGGGACCCGGGGGAGAAAAACTGTTTTTT
>TRBJ1-3|TRBD1|TRBV6-5|.
CASSYEGATGNTIYF
TGTGCCAGCAGTTACGAGGGGGCGACTGGAAACACCATATATTTT
>TRBJ2-3|.|TRBV7-9|few
CASGEKHTQYF
TGTGCCAGCGGGGAGAAACATACGCAGTATTTT
>TRBJ2-5|TRBD1|TRBV6-6|.
CASSRGQVQETQYF
TGTGCCAGCAGTCGAGGACAGGTCCAAGAGACCCAGTACTTC
>TRBJ2-1|TRBD2|TRBV27|.
CASTVAGGTYNEQFF
TGTGCCAGCACCGTAGCGGGAGGGACGTACAATGAGCAGTTCTTC
>TRBJ1-3|TRBD1|TRBV7-8|few
CASSRQGAGNTIYF
TGTGCCAGCAGCCGACAGGGGGCTGGAAACACCATATATTTT
>TRBJ1-5|.|TRBV6-1|once
CASGVISNQPQHF
TGTGCCAGCGGGGTCATTAGCAATCAGCCCCAGCATTTT
>TRBJ2-1|TRBD2|TRBV2|.
CASARLAGVNEQFF
TGTGCCAGCGCAAGACTAGCGGGCGTCAATGAGCAGTTCTTC
>TRBJ1-5|.|TRBV7-2|.
CASSPQRNQPQHF
TGTGCCAGCAGCCCCCAACGGAATCAGCCCCAGCATTTT
>TRBJ1-1|.|TRBV28|.
CASSGAVNTEAFF
TGTGCCAGCTCTGGGGCGGTGAACACTGAAGCTTTCTTT
>TRBJ1-2|.|TRBV16|.
CASSHIVAGRGYGYTF
TGTGCCAGCAGCCATATTGTCGCAGGGAGGGGGTATGGCTACACCTTC
>TRBJ1-4|.|TRBV19|.
CASRHRGIGEKLFF
TGTGCCAGTAGGCATCGTGGGATAGGGGAAAAACTGTTTTTT
>TRBJ2-3|.|TRBV5-1|.
CASSPDAGMMTDTQYF
TGCGCCAGCAGCCCGGACGCAGGGATGATGACAGATACGCAGTATTTT
>TRBJ1-4|.|TRBV19|.
CASKLRGQGNEKLFF
TGTGCCAGTAAATTGAGGGGTCAGGGTAATGAAAAACTGTTTTTT